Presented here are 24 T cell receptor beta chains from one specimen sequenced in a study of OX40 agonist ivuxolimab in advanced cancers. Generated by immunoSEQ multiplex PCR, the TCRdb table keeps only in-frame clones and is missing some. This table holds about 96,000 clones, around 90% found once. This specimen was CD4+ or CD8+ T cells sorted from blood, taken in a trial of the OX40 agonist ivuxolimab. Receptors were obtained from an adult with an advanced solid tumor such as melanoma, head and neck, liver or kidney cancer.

The CDR3 region is CASSPQFRDRGRITNEKLFF. CDR3 DNA: TGTGCCAGCAGCCCACAATTCCGGGACAGGGGGCGCATTACTAATGAAAAACTGTTTTTT. The chain couples TRBV5-5 to TRBJ1-4; TRBD1 aligns across 12 bases. This CDR3 region has 20 residues. With V trimmed by 4 bases and J by 2 bases, 15 bases remained unmatched. Germline CDR1 reads SGHKS; CDR2 reads YYEKEE (reference sequence).

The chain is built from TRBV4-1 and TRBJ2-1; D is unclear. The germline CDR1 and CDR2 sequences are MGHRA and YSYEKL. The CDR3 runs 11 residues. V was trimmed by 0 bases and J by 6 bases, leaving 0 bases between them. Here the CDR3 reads CASSQDNEQFF. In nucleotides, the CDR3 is TGCGCCAGCAGCCAAGACAATGAGCAGTTCTTC.

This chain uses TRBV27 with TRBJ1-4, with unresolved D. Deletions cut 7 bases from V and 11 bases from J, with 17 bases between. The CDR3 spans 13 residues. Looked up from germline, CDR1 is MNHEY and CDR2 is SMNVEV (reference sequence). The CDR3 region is CASIASSHGKLFF. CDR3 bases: TGTGCCAGCATCGCAAGTTCCCACGGGAAACTGTTTTTT.

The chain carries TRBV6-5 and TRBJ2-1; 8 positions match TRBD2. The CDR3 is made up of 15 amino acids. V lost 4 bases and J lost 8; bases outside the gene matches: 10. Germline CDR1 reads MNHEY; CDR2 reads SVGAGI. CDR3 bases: TGTGCCAGCAGTTCTCGGACTAGCCGGAGCGATGAGCAGTTCTTC. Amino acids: CASSSRTSRSDEQFF.

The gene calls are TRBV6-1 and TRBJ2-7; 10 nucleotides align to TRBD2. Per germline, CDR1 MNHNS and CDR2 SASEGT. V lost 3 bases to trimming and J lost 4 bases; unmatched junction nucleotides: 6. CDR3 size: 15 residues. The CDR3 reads CASSEGLAGAYEQYF. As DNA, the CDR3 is TGTGCCAGCAGTGAGGGGCTAGCGGGAGCGTACGAGCAGTACTTC.

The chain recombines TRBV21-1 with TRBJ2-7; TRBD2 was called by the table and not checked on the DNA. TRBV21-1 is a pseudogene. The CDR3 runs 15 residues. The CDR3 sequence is CASSKAVRGRYEQYF. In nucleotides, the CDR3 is TGTGCCAGCAGCAAAGCGGTCCGGGGTCGGTACGAGCAGTACTTC.

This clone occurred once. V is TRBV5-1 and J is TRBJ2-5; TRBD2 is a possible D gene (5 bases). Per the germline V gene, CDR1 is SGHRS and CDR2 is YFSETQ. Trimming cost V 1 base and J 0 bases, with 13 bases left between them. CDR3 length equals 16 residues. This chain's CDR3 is CASSLTTRVNQETQYF. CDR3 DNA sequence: TGCGCCAGCAGCTTGACCACTAGGGTAAACCAAGAGACCCAGTACTTC.

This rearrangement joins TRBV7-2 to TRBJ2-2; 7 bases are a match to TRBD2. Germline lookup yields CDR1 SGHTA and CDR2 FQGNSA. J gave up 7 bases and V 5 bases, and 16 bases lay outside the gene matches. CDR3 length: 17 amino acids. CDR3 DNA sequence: TGTGCCAGCAGCCTACCTCCGGGAGGATTAGTCGGCGGGGAGCTGTTTTTT. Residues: CASSLPPGGLVGGELFF.

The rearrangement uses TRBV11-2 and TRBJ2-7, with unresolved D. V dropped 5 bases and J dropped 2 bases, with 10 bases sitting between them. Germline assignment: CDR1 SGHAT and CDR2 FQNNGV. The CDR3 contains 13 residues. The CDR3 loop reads CASSPLRTYEQYF. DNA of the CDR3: TGTGCCAGCAGCCCCTTGAGAACCTACGAGCAGTACTTC.

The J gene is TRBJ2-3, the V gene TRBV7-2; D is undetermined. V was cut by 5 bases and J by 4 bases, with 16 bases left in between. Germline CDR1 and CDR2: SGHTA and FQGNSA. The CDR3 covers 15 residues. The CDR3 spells CASSPVYGRPDTQYF. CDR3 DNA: TGTGCCAGCAGCCCTGTCTACGGAAGGCCAGATACGCAGTATTTT.

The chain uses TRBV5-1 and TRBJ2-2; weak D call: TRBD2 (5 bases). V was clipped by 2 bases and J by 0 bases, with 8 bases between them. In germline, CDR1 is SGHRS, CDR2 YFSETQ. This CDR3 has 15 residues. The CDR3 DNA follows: TGCGCCAGCAGCTTAGCGGCAACGAACACCGGGGAGCTGTTTTTT. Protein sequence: CASSLAATNTGELFF. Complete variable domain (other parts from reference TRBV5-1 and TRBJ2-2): KAGVTQTPRYLIKTRGQQVTLSCSPISGHRSVSWYQQTPGQGLQFLFEYFSETQRNKGNFPGRFSGRQFSNSRSEMNVSTLELGDSALYLCASSLAATNTGELFFGEGSRLTVL.

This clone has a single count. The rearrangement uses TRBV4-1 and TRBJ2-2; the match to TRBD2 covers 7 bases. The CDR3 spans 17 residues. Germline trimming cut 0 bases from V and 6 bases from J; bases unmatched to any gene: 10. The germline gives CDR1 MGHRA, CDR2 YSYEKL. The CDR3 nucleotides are TGCGCCAGCAGCCAAGATAGGGCGGGAGCCCACCCCGGGGAGCTGTTTTTT. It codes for CASSQDRAGAHPGELFF.

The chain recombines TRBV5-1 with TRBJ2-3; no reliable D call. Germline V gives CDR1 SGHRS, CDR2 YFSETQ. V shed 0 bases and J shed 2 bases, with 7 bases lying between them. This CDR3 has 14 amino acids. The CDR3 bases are TGCGCCAGCAGCTTGGTAACTACCACAGATACGCAGTATTTT. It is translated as CASSLVTTTDTQYF.

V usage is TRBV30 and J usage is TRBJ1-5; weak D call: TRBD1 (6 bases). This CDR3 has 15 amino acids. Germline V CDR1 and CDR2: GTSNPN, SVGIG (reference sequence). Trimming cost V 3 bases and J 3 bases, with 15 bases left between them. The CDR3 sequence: CAWSTTGRLNQPQHF. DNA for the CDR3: TGTGCCTGGAGCACAACAGGGAGACTCAATCAGCCCCAGCATTTT.

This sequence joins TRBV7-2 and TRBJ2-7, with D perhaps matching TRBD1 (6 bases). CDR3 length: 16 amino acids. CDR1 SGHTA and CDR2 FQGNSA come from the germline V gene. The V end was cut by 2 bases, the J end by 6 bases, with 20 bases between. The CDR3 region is CASSLLGQSHLFEQYF. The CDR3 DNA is TGTGCCAGCAGCTTACTTGGACAGTCCCACCTCTTCGAGCAGTACTTC.

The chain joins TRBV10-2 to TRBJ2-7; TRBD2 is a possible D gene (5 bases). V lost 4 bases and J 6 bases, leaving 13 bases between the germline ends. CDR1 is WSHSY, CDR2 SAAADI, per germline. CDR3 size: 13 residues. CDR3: CASSGLRGIEQYF. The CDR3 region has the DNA TGCGCCAGCAGTGGTTTGAGAGGGATCGAGCAGTACTTC.

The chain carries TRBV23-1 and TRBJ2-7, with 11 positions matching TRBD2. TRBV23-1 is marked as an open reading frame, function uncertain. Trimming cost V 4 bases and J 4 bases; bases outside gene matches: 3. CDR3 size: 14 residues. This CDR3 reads CASSLPSGRYEQYF. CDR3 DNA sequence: TGCGCCAGCAGTCTGCCTAGCGGGAGGTACGAGCAGTACTTC.

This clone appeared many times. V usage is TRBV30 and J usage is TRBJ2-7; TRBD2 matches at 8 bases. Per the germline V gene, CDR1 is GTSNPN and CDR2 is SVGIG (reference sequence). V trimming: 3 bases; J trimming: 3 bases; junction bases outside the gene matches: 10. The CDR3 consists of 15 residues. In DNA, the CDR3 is TGTGCCTGGAGAACGGCGGGGGGCGGTCGCTACGAGCAGTACTTC. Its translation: CAWRTAGGGRYEQYF.

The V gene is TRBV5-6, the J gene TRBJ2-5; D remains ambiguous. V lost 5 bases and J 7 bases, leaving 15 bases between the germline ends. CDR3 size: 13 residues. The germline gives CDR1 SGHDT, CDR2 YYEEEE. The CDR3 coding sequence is TGTGCCAGCAGTCGCCGGCTTCTTGGGACCCAGTACTTC. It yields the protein CASSRRLLGTQYF.

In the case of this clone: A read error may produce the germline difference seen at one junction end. Here the CDR3 DNA reads TGTGCCACCAGCAGAGAATCCCCCGGCTTTTCTAGCGGGAGCTACGATGAGCAGTTCTTC. Amino acids: CATSRESPGFSSGSYDEQFF. The J gene is TRBJ2-1, the V gene TRBV15; 10 bases fit TRBD2. Germline assignment: CDR1 LNHNV and CDR2 YYDKDF (reference sequence). The CDR3 extends over 20 amino acids.

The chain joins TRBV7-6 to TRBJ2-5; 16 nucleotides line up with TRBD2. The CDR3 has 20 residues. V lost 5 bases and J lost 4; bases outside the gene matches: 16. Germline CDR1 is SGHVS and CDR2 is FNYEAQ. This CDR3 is CASSPGTSGRAFEIRETQYF. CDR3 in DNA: TGTGCCAGCAGCCCGGGGACTAGCGGGAGGGCCTTCGAAATCCGAGAGACCCAGTACTTC. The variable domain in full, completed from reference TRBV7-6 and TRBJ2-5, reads GAGVSQSPRYKVTKRGQDVALRCDPISGHVSLYWYRQALGQGPEFLTYFNYEAQQDKSGLPNDRFSAERPEGSISTLTIQRTEQRDSAMYRCASSPGTSGRAFEIRETQYFGPGTRLLVL.

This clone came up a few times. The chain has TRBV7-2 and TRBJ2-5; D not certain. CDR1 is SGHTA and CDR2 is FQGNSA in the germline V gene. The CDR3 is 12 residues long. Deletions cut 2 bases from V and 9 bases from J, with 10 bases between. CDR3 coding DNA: TGTGCCAGCAGCTTACCACAACTCCCCCAGTACTTC. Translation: CASSLPQLPQYF.

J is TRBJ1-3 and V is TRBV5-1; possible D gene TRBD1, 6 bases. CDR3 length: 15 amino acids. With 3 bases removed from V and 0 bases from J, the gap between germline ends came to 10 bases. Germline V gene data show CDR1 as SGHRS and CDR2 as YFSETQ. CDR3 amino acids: CASSSQGISGNTIYF. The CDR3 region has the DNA TGCGCCAGCAGCTCACAGGGAATCTCTGGAAACACCATATATTTT.

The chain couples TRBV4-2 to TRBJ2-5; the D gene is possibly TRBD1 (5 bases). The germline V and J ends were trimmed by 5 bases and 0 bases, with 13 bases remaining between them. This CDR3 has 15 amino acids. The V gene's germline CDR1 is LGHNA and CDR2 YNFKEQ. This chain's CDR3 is CASSGNRGNQETQYF. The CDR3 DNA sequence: TGTGCCAGCAGCGGCAATAGGGGAAACCAAGAGACCCAGTACTTC.